These T cell receptor beta chains were read from a single sample in a study of naive and memory T cell subsets. TCRdb processed the UMI-ligation and nested PCR reads anew with MiXCR; each CDR3 protein has one entry. The sample gives approximately 29,000 distinct CDR3 sequences, roughly 20% of which show up once; 3.4% is in the top ten. The sequencing sample was made of effector memory CD4+ T cells from blood. The receptors shown here come from a human donor in good health. The CDR3 runs from the conserved cysteine through the conserved F or W. The D gene is left open where the match is weak. A row's size may be missing; if present it is once, few, many or a size class.

V: TRBV20-1; D: -; size: few; J: TRBJ1-2; DNA: TGCAGTGCCCCACCCCCAGAGAACTATGGCTACACCTTC; CDR3: CSAPPPENYGYTF
V: TRBV11-2; D: -; size: -; J: TRBJ1-1; DNA: TGTGCCAGCAGCTTGGGGTGGAGGAGGACTGAAGCTTTCTTT; CDR3: CASSLGWRRTEAFF
V: TRBV6-1; D: TRBD1; size: many; J: TRBJ1-2; DNA: TGTGCCAGCAGCCAACAGGGGGGCGATGGCTACACCTTC; CDR3: CASSQQGGDGYTF
V: TRBV6-6; D: TRBD1; size: large; J: TRBJ1-1; DNA: TGTGCCAGCAGAGACCGGGACAGGCAGCTGAACACTGAAGCTTTCTTT; CDR3: CASRDRDRQLNTEAFF
V: TRBV12-3/TRBV12-4; D: TRBD2; size: -; J: TRBJ2-7; DNA: TGTGCCAGCAGCTTTAGCGGGAGTTCGTACGAGCAGTACTTC; CDR3: CASSFSGSSYEQYF
V: TRBV9; D: -; size: -; J: TRBJ1-2; DNA: TGTGCCAGCAGCGTAGGCACCGAGGGAAGCCGCTACACCTTC; CDR3: CASSVGTEGSRYTF
V: TRBV4-1; D: -; size: -; J: TRBJ1-2; DNA: TGCGCCAGCAGCCAAGATCCTCATGCAGGTTTCTATGGCTACACCTTC; CDR3: CASSQDPHAGFYGYTF
V: TRBV12-3/TRBV12-4; D: TRBD2; size: few; J: TRBJ2-6; DNA: TGTGCCAGCAGTTTTCGAGTAGCGGGAGTTCTTCGCTCTGGGGCCAACGTCCTGACTTTC; CDR3: CASSFRVAGVLRSGANVLTF
V: TRBV5-1; D: -; size: -; J: TRBJ2-3; DNA: TGCGCCAGCAGCGGAGGCGGTGCCACTAGCACAGATACGCAGTATTTT; CDR3: CASSGGGATSTDTQYF
V: TRBV9; D: -; size: many; J: TRBJ2-2; DNA: TGTGCCAGCAGCGCCAACCTATGGGTATCGAACACCGGGGAGCTGTTTTTT; CDR3: CASSANLWVSNTGELFF
V: TRBV6-5; D: -; size: -; J: TRBJ1-5; DNA: TGTGCCAGCAGGTCCGCAGCATCAGGCAATCAGCCCCAGCATTTT; CDR3: CASRSAASGNQPQHF